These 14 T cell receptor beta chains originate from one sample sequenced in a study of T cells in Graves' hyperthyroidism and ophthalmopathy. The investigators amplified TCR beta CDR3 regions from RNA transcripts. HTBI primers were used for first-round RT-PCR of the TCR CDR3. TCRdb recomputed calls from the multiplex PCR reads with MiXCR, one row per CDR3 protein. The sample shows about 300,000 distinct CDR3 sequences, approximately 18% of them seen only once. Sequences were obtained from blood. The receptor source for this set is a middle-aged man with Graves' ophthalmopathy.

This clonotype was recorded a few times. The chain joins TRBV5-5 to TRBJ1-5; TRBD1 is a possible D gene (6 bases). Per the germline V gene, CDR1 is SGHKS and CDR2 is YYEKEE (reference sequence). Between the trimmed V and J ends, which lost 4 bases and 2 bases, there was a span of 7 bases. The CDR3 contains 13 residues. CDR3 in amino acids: CASSRTGNQPQHF. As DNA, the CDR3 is TGTGCCAGCAGCCGGACAGGCAATCAGCCCCAGCATTTT. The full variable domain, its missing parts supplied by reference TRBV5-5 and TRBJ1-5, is DAGVTQSPTHLIKTRGQQVTLRCSPISGHKSVSWYQQVLGQGPQFIFQYYEKEERGRGNFPDRFSARQFPNYSSELNVNALLLGDSALYLCASSRTGNQPQHFGDGTRLSIL.

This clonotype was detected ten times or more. The chain's CDR3 is CASSLTGGYEQYF. For the CDR3, the DNA is TGCGCCAGCAGCTTGACGGGAGGGTACGAGCAGTACTTC. This chain uses TRBV5-1 with TRBJ2-7; 8 bases are a match to TRBD2. The CDR3 loop spans 13 amino acids. V lost 1 base to trimming and J lost 4 bases; unmatched junction nucleotides: 1. The germline CDR1 and CDR2 sequences are SGHRS and YFSETQ.

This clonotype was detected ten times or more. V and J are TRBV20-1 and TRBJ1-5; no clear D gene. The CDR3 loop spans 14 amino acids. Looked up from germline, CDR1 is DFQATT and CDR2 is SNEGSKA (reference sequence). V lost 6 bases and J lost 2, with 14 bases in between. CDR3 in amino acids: CSAIPAVGNQPQHF. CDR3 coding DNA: TGCAGTGCGATTCCGGCTGTTGGCAATCAGCCCCAGCATTTT.

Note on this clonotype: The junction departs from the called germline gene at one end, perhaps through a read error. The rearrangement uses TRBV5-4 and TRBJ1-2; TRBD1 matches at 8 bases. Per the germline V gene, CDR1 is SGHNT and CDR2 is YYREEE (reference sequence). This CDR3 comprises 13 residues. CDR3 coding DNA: TGTGCCGGCAGAGCCAGGGGGCATCGGGGCTACACCTTC. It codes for CAGRARGHRGYTF.

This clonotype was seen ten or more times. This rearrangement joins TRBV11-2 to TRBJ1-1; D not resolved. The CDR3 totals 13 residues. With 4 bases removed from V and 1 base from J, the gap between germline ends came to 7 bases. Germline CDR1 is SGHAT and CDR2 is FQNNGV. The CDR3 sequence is CASSWAPNTEAFF. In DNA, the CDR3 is TGTGCCAGCAGCTGGGCCCCGAACACTGAAGCTTTCTTT.

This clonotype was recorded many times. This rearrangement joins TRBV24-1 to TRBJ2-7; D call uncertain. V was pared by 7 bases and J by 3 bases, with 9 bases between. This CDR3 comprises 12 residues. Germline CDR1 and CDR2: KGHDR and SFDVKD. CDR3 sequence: CATSSGHYEQYF. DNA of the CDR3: TGTGCCACCAGCAGTGGCCACTACGAGCAGTACTTC.

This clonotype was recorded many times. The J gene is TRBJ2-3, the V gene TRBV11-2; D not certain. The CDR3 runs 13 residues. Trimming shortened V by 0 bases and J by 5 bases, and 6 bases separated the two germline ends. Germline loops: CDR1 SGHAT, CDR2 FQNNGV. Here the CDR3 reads CASSLDLRDTQYF. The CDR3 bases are TGTGCCAGCAGCTTAGATCTCAGAGATACGCAGTATTTT.

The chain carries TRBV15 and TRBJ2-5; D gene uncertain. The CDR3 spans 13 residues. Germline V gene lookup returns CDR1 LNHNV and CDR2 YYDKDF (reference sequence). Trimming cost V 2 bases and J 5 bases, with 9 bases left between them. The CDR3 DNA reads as TGTGCCACCAGCAGATCCACGAGGGAGACCCAGTACTTC. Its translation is CATSRSTRETQYF.

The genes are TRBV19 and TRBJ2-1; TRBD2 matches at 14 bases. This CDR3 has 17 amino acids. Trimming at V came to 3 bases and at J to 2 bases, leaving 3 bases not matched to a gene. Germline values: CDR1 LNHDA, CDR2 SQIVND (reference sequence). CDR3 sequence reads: CASSMRLAGGPYNEQFF. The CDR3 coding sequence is TGTGCCAGTAGTATGAGACTAGCGGGAGGGCCCTACAATGAGCAGTTCTTC.

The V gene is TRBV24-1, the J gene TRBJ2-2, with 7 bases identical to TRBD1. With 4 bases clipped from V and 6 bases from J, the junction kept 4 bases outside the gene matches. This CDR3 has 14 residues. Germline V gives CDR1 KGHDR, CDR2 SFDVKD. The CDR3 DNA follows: TGTGCCACCAGTGAATCAGGGGGATCCGGGGAGCTGTTTTTT. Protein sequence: CATSESGGSGELFF.

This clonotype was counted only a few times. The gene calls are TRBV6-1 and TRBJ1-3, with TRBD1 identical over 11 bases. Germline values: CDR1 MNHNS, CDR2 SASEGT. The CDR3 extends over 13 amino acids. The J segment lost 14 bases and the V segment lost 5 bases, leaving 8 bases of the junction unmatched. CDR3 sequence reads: CASSLIWTGGLYF. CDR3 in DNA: TGTGCCAGCAGTTTAATATGGACAGGGGGCCTATATTTT.

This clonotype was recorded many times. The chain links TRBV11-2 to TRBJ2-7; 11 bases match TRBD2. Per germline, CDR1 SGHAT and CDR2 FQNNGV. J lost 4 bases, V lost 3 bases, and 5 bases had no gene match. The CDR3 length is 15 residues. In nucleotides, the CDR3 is TGTGCCAGCAGCTTGAGTAGCGGGAGGGTTTACGAGCAGTACTTC. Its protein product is CASSLSSGRVYEQYF.

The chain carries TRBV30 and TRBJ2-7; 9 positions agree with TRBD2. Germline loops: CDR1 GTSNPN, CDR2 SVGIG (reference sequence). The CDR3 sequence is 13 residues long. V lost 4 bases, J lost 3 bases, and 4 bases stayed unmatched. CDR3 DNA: TGTGCCTGGATTGGGCGGGAGGGCTACGAGCAGTACTTC. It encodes CAWIGREGYEQYF. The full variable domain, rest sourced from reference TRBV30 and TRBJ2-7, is SQTIHQWPATLVQPVGSPLSLECTVEGTSNPNLYWYRQAAGRGLQLLFYSVGIGQISSEVPQNLSASRPQDRQFILSSKKLLLSDSGFYLCAWIGREGYEQYFGPGTRLTVT.

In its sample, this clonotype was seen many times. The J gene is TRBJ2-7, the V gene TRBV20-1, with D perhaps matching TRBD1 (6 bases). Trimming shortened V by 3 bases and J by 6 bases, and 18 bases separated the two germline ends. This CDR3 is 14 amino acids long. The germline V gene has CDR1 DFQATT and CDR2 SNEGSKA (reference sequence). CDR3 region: CSASDMTGRREQYF. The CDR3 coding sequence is TGCAGTGCTAGTGATATGACAGGACGGCGCGAGCAGTACTTC.